Ten or more counts support the clone carrying this T cell receptor (beta chain). TCRdb independently ran MiXCR on the 5' RACE reads; one entry per CDR3 protein. The sample shows tens of thousands of distinct CDR3 sequences, around a tenth of them seen only once. The time point denotes: longitudinal time-point 1 (baseline). 2 million PBMCs stored at -80 C were the source of the unsorted libraries. These data belong to a study of neurological immune-mediated disorders. The length of the CDR3 is 13 residues. After removal of 8 bases from V and 4 bases from J, the junction contained 9 bases not matched to a gene. The germline CDR1 and CDR2 sequences are DFQATT and SNEGSKA (reference sequence).

The rearrangement joins TRBV20-1 to TRBJ1-2; 8 bases line up with TRBD1. The sequenced material came from PBMCs. The clonotype was recovered from a male donor with HTLV-1-associated myelopathy (HAM/TSP). The CDR3, as DNA: TGCAGTACCTATGGACAGGGAAGCTATGGCTACACCTTC. Protein: CSTYGQGSYGYTF.